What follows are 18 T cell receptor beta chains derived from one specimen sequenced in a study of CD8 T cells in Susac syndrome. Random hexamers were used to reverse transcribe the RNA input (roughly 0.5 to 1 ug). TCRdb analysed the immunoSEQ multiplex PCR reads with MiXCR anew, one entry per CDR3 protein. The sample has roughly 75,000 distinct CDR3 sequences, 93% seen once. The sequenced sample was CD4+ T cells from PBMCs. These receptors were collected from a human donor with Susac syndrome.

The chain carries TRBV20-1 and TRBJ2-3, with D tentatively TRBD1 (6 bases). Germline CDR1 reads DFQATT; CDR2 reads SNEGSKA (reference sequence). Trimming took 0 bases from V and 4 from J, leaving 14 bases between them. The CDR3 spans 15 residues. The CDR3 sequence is CSARDGQSVADTQYF. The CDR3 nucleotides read TGCAGTGCTAGAGATGGACAGTCGGTTGCAGATACGCAGTATTTT.

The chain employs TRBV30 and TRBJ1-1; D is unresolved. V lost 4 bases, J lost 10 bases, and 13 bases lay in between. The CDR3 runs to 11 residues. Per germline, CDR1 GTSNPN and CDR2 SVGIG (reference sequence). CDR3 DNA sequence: TGTGCCTGGAACGTCGGGGTTGGAGCTTTCTTT. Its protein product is CAWNVGVGAFF.

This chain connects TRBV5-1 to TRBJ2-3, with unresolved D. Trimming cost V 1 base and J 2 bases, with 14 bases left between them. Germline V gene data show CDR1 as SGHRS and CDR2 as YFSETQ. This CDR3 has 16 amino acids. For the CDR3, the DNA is TGCGCCAGCAGCTTGTTAGACAAGTCTACCACAGATACGCAGTATTTT. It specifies CASSLLDKSTTDTQYF.

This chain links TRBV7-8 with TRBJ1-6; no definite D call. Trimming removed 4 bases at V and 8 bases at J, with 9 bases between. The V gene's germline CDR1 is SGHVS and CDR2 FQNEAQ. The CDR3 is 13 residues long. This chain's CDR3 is CASSSTGDSPLHF. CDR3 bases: TGTGCCAGCAGCTCCACTGGAGATTCACCCCTCCACTTT.

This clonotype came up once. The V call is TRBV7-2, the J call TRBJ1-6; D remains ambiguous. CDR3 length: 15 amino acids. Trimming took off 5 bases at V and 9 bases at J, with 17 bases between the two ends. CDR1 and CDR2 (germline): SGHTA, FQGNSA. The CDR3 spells CASSEEARTGSPLHF. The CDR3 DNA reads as TGTGCCAGCAGCGAGGAGGCCCGGACGGGTTCACCCCTCCACTTT.

The CDR3 is CAIMVDITDTQYF. The DNA for the CDR3 is TGTGCCATCATGGTGGACATCACAGATACGCAGTATTTT. The rearrangement links TRBV10-3 to TRBJ2-3, with a tentative D call TRBD1 (5 bases). From germline, CDR1 is ENHRY and CDR2 SYGVKD. This CDR3 has 13 amino acids. Trimming pared 7 bases from V and 2 bases from J, leaving 10 bases between.

This CDR3 is CASSYGTSGQETQYF. As DNA, the CDR3 is TGTGCCAGCAGTTACGGAACTAGCGGGCAAGAGACCCAGTACTTC. The V and J genes are TRBV6-5 and TRBJ2-5; 9 bases line up with TRBD2. V shed 2 bases and J 2 bases; nucleotides not matched to a gene: 3. This CDR3 has 15 amino acids. Germline loops: CDR1 MNHEY, CDR2 SVGAGI.

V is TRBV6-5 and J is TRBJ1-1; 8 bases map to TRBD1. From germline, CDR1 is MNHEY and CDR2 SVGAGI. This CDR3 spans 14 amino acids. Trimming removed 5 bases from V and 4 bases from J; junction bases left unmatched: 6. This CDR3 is CASSTSTGVTEAFF. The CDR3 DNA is TGTGCCAGCAGTACATCGACAGGGGTCACTGAAGCTTTCTTT.

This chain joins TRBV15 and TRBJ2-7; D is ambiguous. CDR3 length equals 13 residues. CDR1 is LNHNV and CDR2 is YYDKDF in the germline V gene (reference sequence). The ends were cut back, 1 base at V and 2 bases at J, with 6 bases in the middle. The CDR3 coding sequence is TGTGCCACCAGCAGAGCTGGGACCTACGAGCAGTACTTC. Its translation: CATSRAGTYEQYF.

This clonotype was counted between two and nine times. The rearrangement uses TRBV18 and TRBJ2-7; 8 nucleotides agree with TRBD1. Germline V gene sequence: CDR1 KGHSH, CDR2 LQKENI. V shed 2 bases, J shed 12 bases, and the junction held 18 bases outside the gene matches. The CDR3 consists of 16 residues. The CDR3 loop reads CASSPVRGDRSSAGYF. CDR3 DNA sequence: TGTGCCAGCTCACCAGTACGTGGGGACAGGTCGTCTGCGGGGTACTTC.

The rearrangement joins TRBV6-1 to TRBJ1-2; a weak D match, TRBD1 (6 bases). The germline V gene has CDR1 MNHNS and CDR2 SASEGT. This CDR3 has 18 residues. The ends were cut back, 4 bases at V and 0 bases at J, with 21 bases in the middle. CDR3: CASSATQGISGSNYGYTF. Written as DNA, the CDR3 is TGTGCCAGCAGTGCGACTCAGGGGATCTCGGGTTCTAACTATGGCTACACCTTC.

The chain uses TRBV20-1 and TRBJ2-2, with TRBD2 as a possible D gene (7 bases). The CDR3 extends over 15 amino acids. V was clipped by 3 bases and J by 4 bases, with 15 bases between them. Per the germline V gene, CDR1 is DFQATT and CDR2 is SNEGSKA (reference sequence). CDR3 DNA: TGCAGTGCTAGGAGGGGGGGAAAGGTCACCGGGGAGCTGTTTTTT. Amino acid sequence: CSARRGGKVTGELFF.

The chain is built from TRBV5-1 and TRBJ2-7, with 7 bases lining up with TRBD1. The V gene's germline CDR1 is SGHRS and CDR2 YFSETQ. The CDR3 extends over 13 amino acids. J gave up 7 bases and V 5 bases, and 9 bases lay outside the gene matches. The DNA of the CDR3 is TGCGCCAGCAGAAGGGGGCAGGGACAAGAGCAGTACTTC. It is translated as CASRRGQGQEQYF.

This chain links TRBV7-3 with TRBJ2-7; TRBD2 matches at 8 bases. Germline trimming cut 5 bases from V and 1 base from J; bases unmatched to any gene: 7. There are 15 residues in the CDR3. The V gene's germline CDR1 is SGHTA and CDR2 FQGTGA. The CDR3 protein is CASSGGLAKSYEQYF. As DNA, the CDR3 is TGTGCCAGCAGCGGTGGACTAGCAAAATCCTACGAGCAGTACTTC. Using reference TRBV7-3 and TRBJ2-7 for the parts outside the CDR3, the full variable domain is GAGVSQTPSNKVTEKGKYVELRCDPISGHTALYWYRQSLGQGPEFLIYFQGTGAADDSGLPNDRFFAVRPEGSVSTLKIQRTERGDSAVYLCASSGGLAKSYEQYFGPGTRLTVT.

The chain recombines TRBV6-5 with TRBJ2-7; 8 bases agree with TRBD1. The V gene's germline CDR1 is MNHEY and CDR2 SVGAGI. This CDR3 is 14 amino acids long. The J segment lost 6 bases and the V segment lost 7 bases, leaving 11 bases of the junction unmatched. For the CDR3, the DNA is TGTGCCAGCACCCGGACAGGGCGTTCTGGCGAGCAGTACTTC. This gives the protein CASTRTGRSGEQYF.

The CDR3 is CASSQERQRNTEAFF. In DNA form, the CDR3 reads TGTGCCAGCAGCCAAGAAAGGCAGAGGAACACTGAAGCTTTCTTT. J is TRBJ1-1 and V is TRBV14; D is unresolved. Germline V gives CDR1 SGHDN, CDR2 FVKESK. With 0 bases removed from V and 1 base from J, the gap between germline ends came to 9 bases. The CDR3 covers 15 residues.

Here the CDR3 DNA reads TGTGCCAGCAGTTACTCGGGGACAGGGGGCTACAATGAGCAGTTCTTC. Translated, it gives CASSYSGTGGYNEQFF. The rearrangement uses TRBV6-5 and TRBJ2-1, with TRBD1 matching over 11 bases. CDR1 and CDR2 from the germline V gene are MNHEY and SVGAGI. The CDR3 is 16 residues long. The J segment lost 3 bases and the V segment lost 0 bases, leaving 1 base of the junction unmatched.

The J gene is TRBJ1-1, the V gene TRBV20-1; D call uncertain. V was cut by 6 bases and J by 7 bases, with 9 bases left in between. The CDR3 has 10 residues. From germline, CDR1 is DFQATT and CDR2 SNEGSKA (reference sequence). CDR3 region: CSASGVEAFF. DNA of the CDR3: TGCAGTGCCTCCGGGGTTGAAGCTTTCTTT.